These 11 T cell receptor beta chains were all obtained from the same sample, sequenced in a study of molecular identifiers for immune sequencing clone quantification. TCRdb re-derived calls from the PCR reads in MiXCR, one entry per CDR3 protein. This repertoire shows about 500,000 distinct CDR3 sequences, around a fifth found once; its top ten account for around 0.84%. The sequenced sample consisted of naive CD8+ T cells from blood, with Jurkat cell RNA spiked in. Regarding subset: FACS-sorted CD8+CD4-CCR7+CD45RA+ naive T cells. Receptors were obtained from a human donor in good health. Some libraries in this study had Jurkat cell RNA spiked in.

The sample holds many counts of this clonotype. The chain combines TRBV28 with TRBJ2-7; D is ambiguous. Trimming cost V 2 bases and J 2 bases, with 7 bases left between them. Germline V CDR1 and CDR2: MDHEN, SYDVKM. CDR3 size: 13 residues. CDR3 in amino acids: CASSLRVTYEQYF. CDR3 DNA sequence: TGTGCCAGCAGTTTAAGGGTAACCTACGAGCAGTACTTC.

The rearrangement joins TRBV19 to TRBJ2-5; 8 bases agree with TRBD1. J was trimmed by 5 bases and V by 3 bases; bases with no gene match: 8. CDR3 size: 15 residues. In germline, CDR1 is LNHDA, CDR2 SQIVND (reference sequence). CDR3 sequence reads: CASSIPGGLRETQYF. CDR3 nucleotide sequence: TGTGCCAGTAGTATCCCAGGGGGCCTACGGGAGACCCAGTACTTC.

The chain uses TRBV6-2 or TRBV6-3 and TRBJ1-2; D might be TRBD1 (6 bases). Germline CDR1 and CDR2: MNHEY and SVGEGT. The ends were cut back, 6 bases at V and 2 bases at J, with 13 bases in the middle. The CDR3 is 14 amino acids. CDR3 in amino acids: CASRHDRKNYGYTF. The CDR3 DNA reads as TGTGCCAGCAGGCATGACAGGAAGAACTATGGCTACACCTTC.

A remark on this clonotype: A much larger clone is a single base away; this may be a read error. Here the CDR3 DNA reads TGCGCCAGCGGCCGCCCAACAGAGAACACTGAAGCTTTCTTT. Amino acid sequence: CASGRPTENTEAFF. The chain carries TRBV5-1 and TRBJ1-1; D is uncertain. The CDR3 covers 14 residues. Germline V CDR1 and CDR2: SGHRS, YFSETQ. Trimming took off 7 bases at V and 1 base at J, with 14 bases between the two ends.

With regard to this clonotype: The germline gene is not matched at one end of the junction; a read error may be the cause. The chain employs TRBV5-3 and TRBJ2-7; 8 bases are shared with TRBD1. TRBV5-3 is filed as an ORF, its function uncertain. The CDR3 has 13 amino acids. The CDR3 DNA reads TGTGCCAGCAGCTTCAGGGGGCGGGACGAGCAGCACTTC. Its protein is CASSFRGRDEQHF.

This clonotype was seen only once. At one end, the junction sequence differs from germline, possibly due to a read error. The V call is TRBV12-3 or TRBV12-4, the J call TRBJ2-3; 9 bases are a match to TRBD1. The CDR3 is made up of 16 amino acids. CDR3: CAGSLVRTGALDTQYF. Written as DNA, the CDR3 is TGTGCCGGCAGTTTAGTACGGACAGGGGCCCTAGATACGCAGTATTTT.

The chain has TRBV19 and TRBJ2-7, with 7 positions matching TRBD1. The CDR3 is made up of 15 amino acids. Per the germline V gene, CDR1 is LNHDA and CDR2 is SQIVND (reference sequence). V lost 4 bases, J lost 0 bases, and 6 bases stayed unmatched. The DNA of the CDR3 is TGTGCCAGTAGTAGTACCCGGACAGGCTCCTACGAGCAGTACTTC. It encodes CASSSTRTGSYEQYF.

A few counts support this clonotype. The V and J genes are TRBV10-3 and TRBJ2-3; 10 bases align to TRBD2. CDR1 and CDR2 from the germline V gene are ENHRY and SYGVKD. The trim removed 3 bases at V and 1 base at J, leaving 1 base unmatched. CDR3 size: 15 residues. The CDR3 nucleotides read TGTGCCATCAGTGAAACTAGCGGGGGCACAGATACGCAGTATTTT. It translates to CAISETSGGTDTQYF.

The chain couples TRBV19 to TRBJ2-1, with 7 positions matching TRBD2. Unmatched junction bases numbered 6, after V lost 3 bases and J lost 7 bases. Germline values: CDR1 LNHDA, CDR2 SQIVND (reference sequence). The CDR3 sequence is 14 residues long. The CDR3 protein is CASSMVPSGNEQFF. As DNA, the CDR3 is TGTGCCAGTAGTATGGTCCCTAGCGGAAATGAGCAGTTCTTC.

V gene TRBV6-2 or TRBV6-3 combines with J gene TRBJ2-5; TRBD1 matches 10 bases. V was pared by 2 bases and J by 1 base, with 1 base of the junction left unmatched. The CDR3 length is 15 residues. From germline, CDR1 is MNHEY and CDR2 SVGEGT. DNA for the CDR3: TGTGCCAGCAGTTACGGGACAGGGGTCCAAGAGACCCAGTACTTC. Its translation: CASSYGTGVQETQYF.

This clonotype was counted ten times or more. The rearrangement joins TRBV12-3 or TRBV12-4 to TRBJ1-1; D is possibly TRBD1 (5 bases). The CDR3 has 13 residues. Deletions cut 1 base from V and 8 bases from J, with 11 bases between. The CDR3 is CASSLEYSGEAFF. The DNA for the CDR3 is TGTGCCAGCAGTTTAGAATACTCAGGGGAAGCTTTCTTT.